The 12 T cell receptor beta chains given below trace back to one sample, sequenced in a study of PD-1 blockade in mismatch repair-deficient tumors. Sequencing used immunoSEQ multiplex PCR; TCRdb keeps in-frame clones, though not all of them. Of about 63,000 clones in the sample, roughly 88% are singletons; the top ten hold 14%. The sequenced sample was peripheral blood, obtained 52 weeks after starting pembrolizumab. All receptors come from an adult with mismatch repair-deficient cancer.

The V gene is TRBV27, the J gene TRBJ1-5; D is ambiguous. Germline V gives CDR1 MNHEY, CDR2 SMNVEV (reference sequence). CDR3 length: 14 residues. V was shortened by 2 bases and J by 1 base, with 6 bases between the two germline ends. The CDR3 bases are TGTGCCAGCAGTTTAGGCTACAGCAATCAGCCCCAGCATTTT. This gives the protein CASSLGYSNQPQHF.

This chain joins TRBV7-9 and TRBJ2-1; 7 bases fit TRBD2. Germline trimming cut 8 bases from V and 5 bases from J; bases unmatched to any gene: 3. CDR3 size: 12 residues. Germline V gene data show CDR1 as SEHNR and CDR2 as FQNEAQ (reference sequence). CDR3 nucleotide sequence: TGTGCCAGCGGGACTACTCACAATGAGCAGTTCTTC. Translation gives CASGTTHNEQFF.

The chain combines TRBV29-1 with TRBJ2-5; 7 positions agree with TRBD1. V dropped 1 base and J dropped 0; count of bases not matched to a gene: 8. This CDR3 region has 16 residues. Germline lookup yields CDR1 SQVTM and CDR2 ANQGSEA. CDR3 coding DNA: TGCAGCGTTGAAGGGTTGACAGGGCACTACCAAGAGACCCAGTACTTC. Encoded protein: CSVEGLTGHYQETQYF. Full variable domain (rest looked up from reference TRBV29-1 and TRBJ2-5): SAVISQKPSRDICQRGTSLTIQCQVDSQVTMMFWYRQQPGQSLTLIATANQGSEATYESGFVIDKFPISRPNLTFSTLTVSNMSPEDSSIYLCSVEGLTGHYQETQYFGPGTRLLVL.

The chain is built from TRBV5-1 and TRBJ2-7; TRBD2 matches at 10 bases. Germline values: CDR1 SGHRS, CDR2 YFSETQ. The CDR3 is 14 residues long. With 2 bases clipped from V and 5 bases from J, the junction kept 4 bases outside the gene matches. DNA for the CDR3: TGCGCCAGCAGCTTAGCTAGCGGGAGCGACGAGCAGTACTTC. This sequence encodes CASSLASGSDEQYF.

The V gene is TRBV25-1, the J gene TRBJ1-1, with D unresolved. CDR1 is MGHDK, CDR2 SYGVNS, per germline. With 0 bases removed from V and 2 bases from J, the gap between germline ends came to 7 bases. The CDR3 extends over 14 amino acids. This CDR3 is CASSEYGENTEAFF. CDR3 DNA sequence: TGTGCCAGCAGTGAATACGGGGAAAACACTGAAGCTTTCTTT. Filled out from reference TRBV25-1 and TRBJ1-1, the complete variable domain reads EADIYQTPRYLVIGTGKKITLECSQTMGHDKMYWYQQDPGMELHLIHYSYGVNSTEKGDLSSESTVSRIRTEHFPLTLESARPSHTSQYLCASSEYGENTEAFFGQGTRLTVV.

The rearrangement uses TRBV11-2 and TRBJ2-1; D might be TRBD1 or TRBD2, each matching 5 bases. CDR1 is SGHAT and CDR2 is FQNNGV in the germline V gene. V lost 3 bases to trimming and J lost 7 bases, with 22 bases between them. This CDR3 has 17 amino acids. CDR3 sequence reads: CASSLRVGVGNANEQFF. CDR3 bases: TGTGCCAGCAGCTTGAGGGTAGGGGTAGGGAACGCGAATGAGCAGTTCTTC.

V gene TRBV11-2 combines with J gene TRBJ2-7, with 9 bases that match TRBD1. Germline V lookup: CDR1 SGHAT, CDR2 FQNNGV. Losses at the gene ends were 0 bases for V and 1 base for J; bases not matched to a gene: 4. The CDR3 is 16 amino acids. For the CDR3, the DNA is TGTGCCAGCAGCTTAGAGCTGACAGGGGGTTCCTACGAGCAGTACTTC. Encoded protein: CASSLELTGGSYEQYF.

The chain employs TRBV11-2 and TRBJ2-7; D might be TRBD1 (7 bases). V was shortened by 2 bases and J by 2 bases, with 13 bases between the two germline ends. This CDR3 contains 15 residues. CDR1 is SGHAT and CDR2 is FQNNGV in the germline V gene. CDR3 DNA sequence: TGTGCCAGCAGCTTATCGGGCAGGGGGGCCTACGAGCAGTACTTC. Residues: CASSLSGRGAYEQYF.

This chain links TRBV19 with TRBJ1-4; D may be TRBD1 (5 bases). Per germline, CDR1 LNHDA and CDR2 SQIVND (reference sequence). The CDR3 totals 13 residues. Trimming shortened V by 10 bases and J by 8 bases, and 17 bases separated the two germline ends. The DNA for the CDR3 is TGTGCCACCACTTTTGGTAGGGACGAAAAACTGTTTTTT. Its translation is CATTFGRDEKLFF.

Comment on this clone: Other DNA sequences in this specimen translate into the identical CDR3. The rearrangement uses TRBV27 and TRBJ2-7, with D tentatively TRBD1 or TRBD2 (6 bases each). The V gene's germline CDR1 is MNHEY and CDR2 SMNVEV (reference sequence). Deletions cut 0 bases from V and 4 bases from J, with 10 bases between. The CDR3 sequence is 14 residues long. Here the CDR3 reads CASSLSGGTYEQYF. The DNA for the CDR3 is TGTGCCAGCAGTTTATCAGGGGGGACGTACGAGCAGTACTTC.

This rearrangement joins TRBV27 to TRBJ2-1; TRBD2 matches 14 bases. Germline loops: CDR1 MNHEY, CDR2 SMNVEV (reference sequence). CDR3 size: 15 residues. After removal of 5 bases from V and 10 bases from J, the junction contained 7 bases not matched to a gene. The CDR3 region is CASSKTSGRAGEQFF. CDR3 DNA: TGTGCCAGCAGTAAGACTAGCGGGAGGGCCGGCGAGCAGTTCTTC.

In its sample, this clone was seen many times. V is TRBV6-1 and J is TRBJ2-7, with a tentative D call TRBD1 (6 bases). The CDR3 has 15 amino acids. Germline V CDR1 and CDR2: MNHNS, SASEGT. V was cut by 6 bases and J by 3 bases, with 18 bases left in between. The CDR3 DNA is TGTGCCAGCAGCAAGACCGGGACAAACAACTACGAGCAGTACTTC. It encodes CASSKTGTNNYEQYF.